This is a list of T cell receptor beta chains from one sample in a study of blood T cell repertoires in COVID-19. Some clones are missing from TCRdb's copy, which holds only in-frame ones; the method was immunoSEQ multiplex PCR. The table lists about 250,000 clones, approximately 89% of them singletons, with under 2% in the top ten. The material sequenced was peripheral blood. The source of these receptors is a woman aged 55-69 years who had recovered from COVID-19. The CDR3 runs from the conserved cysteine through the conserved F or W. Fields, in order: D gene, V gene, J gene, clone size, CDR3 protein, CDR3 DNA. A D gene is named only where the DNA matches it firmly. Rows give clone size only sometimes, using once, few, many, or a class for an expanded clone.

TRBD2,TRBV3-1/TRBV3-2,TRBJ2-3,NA,CASSQGLAGGTDTQYF,TGTGCCAGCAGCCAGGGACTAGCGGGGGGGACAGATACGCAGTATTTT
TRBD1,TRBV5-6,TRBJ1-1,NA,CASSSGTGDEAFF,TGTGCCAGCAGTTCCGGGACAGGGGATGAAGCTTTCTTT
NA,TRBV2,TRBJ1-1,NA,CASSETSRAEAFF,TGTGCCAGCAGTGAAACGTCCAGGGCTGAAGCTTTCTTT
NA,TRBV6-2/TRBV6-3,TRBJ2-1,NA,CASSYFTTALTYNEQFF,TGTGCCAGCAGTTACTTCACCACGGCACTAACCTACAATGAGCAGTTCTTC
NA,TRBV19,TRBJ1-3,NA,CASIEGQQRGGNTIYF,TGTGCCAGCATCGAAGGACAGCAGAGGGGAGGAAACACCATATATTTT
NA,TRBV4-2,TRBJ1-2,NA,CASSQEAGDGYGYTF,TGTGCCAGCAGCCAAGAAGCGGGGGATGGCTATGGCTACACCTTC
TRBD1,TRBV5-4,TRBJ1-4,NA,CASSLGRGREKLFF,TGTGCCAGCAGCTTGGGCAGGGGGCGAGAAAAACTGTTTTTT
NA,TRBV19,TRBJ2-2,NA,CASSPNRRNTGELFF,TGTGCCAGTAGTCCGAACAGGAGAAACACCGGGGAGCTGTTTTTT
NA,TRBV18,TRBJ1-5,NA,CASSPRGGNNQPQHF,TGTGCCAGCTCACCACGAGGTGGAAATAATCAGCCCCAGCATTTT
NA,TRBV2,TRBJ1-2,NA,CASSVVQSAGYTF,TGTGCCAGCAGTGTCGTCCAGAGCGCTGGCTACACCTTC
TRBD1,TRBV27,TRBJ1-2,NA,CASSLWGTAVYGYTF,TGTGCCAGCAGTTTATGGGGGACAGCAGTCTATGGCTACACCTTC
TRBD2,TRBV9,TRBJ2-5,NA,CASSLRLAATQETQYF,TGTGCCAGCAGCCTTCGACTAGCGGCTACACAAGAGACCCAGTACTTC
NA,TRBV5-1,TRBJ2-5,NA,CACRPGGSQETQYF,TGCGCCTGCCGGCCTGGGGGGAGCCAAGAGACCCAGTACTTC
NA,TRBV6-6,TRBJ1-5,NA,CASRSGGRSNQPQHF,TGTGCCAGCAGATCGGGAGGGCGCAGCAATCAGCCCCAGCATTTT
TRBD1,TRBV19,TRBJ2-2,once,CASNKDRGLNTGELFF,TGTGCCAGTAACAAGGACAGGGGCTTGAACACCGGGGAGCTGTTTTTT
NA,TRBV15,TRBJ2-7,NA,CATSRVQGAGNEQYF,TGTGCCACCAGCAGAGTCCAAGGGGCAGGCAACGAGCAGTACTTC
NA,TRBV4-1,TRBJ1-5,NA,CASSDAGGNQPQHF,TGCGCCAGCAGCGATGCAGGGGGCAATCAGCCCCAGCATTTT
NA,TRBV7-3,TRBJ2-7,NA,CASTARGYEQYF,TGTGCCAGCACCGCCCGGGGCTACGAGCAGTACTTC
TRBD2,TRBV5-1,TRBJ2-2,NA,CASSTAGTSENTGELFF,TGCGCCAGCAGCACGGCCGGGACTAGCGAGAACACCGGGGAGCTGTTTTTT
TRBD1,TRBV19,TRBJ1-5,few,CASRDRGHSGQQPQHF,TGTGCCAGCCGGGACAGGGGGCACTCAGGACAACAGCCCCAGCATTTT
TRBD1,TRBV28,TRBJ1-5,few,CASSLQGWGQPQHF,TGTGCCAGCAGTCTACAGGGGTGGGGTCAGCCCCAGCATTTT
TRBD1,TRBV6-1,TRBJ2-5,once,CASSDRGPFYF,TGTGCCAGCAGTGACAGGGGGCCCTTCTACTTC
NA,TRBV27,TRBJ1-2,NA,CASSFREGGYGYTF,TGTGCCAGCAGTTTTCGGGAGGGCGGCTATGGCTACACCTTC
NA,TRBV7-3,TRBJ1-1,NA,CASSASMNTEAFF,TGTGCCAGCAGCGCTTCTATGAACACTGAAGCTTTCTTT
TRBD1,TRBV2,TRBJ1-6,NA,CATITDRGNSPLHF,TGTGCCACCATTACGGACAGGGGGAATTCACCCCTCCACTTT
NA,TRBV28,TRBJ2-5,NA,CASSTGSGTQYF,TGTGCCAGCAGTACAGGGAGTGGGACCCAGTACTTC
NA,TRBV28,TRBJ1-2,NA,CASSLYTGLGYGYTF,TGTGCCAGCAGTTTATACACAGGTTTGGGCTATGGCTACACCTTC
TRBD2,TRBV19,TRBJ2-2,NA,CASSILAVGELFF,TGTGCCAGTAGTATACTAGCGGTCGGGGAGCTGTTTTTT
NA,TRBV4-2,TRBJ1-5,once,CASSQDGQSNQPQHF,TGTGCCAGCAGCCAAGATGGTCAGAGCAATCAGCCCCAGCATTTT
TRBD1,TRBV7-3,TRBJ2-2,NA,CASSLQGATGELFF,TGTGCCAGCAGCTTACAGGGGGCGACCGGGGAGCTGTTTTTT
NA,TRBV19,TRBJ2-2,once,CATIRGRSGELFF,TGTGCCACCATCCGGGGAAGGTCCGGGGAGCTGTTTTTT
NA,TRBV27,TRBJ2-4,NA,CASSLAAKNIQYF,TGTGCCAGCAGTTTGGCCGCCAAAAACATTCAGTACTTC
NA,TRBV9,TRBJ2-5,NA,CASSVGSQTEETQYF,TGTGCCAGCAGCGTAGGGTCGCAAACTGAAGAGACCCAGTACTTC
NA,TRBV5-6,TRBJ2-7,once,CASSLSGYEQYF,TGTGCCAGCAGCTTGTCGGGGTACGAGCAGTACTTC
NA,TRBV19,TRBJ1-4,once,CASSMPGGTNEKLFF,TGTGCCAGTAGTATGCCAGGAGGAACTAATGAAAAACTGTTTTTT
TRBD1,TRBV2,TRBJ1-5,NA,CASSQDRAAEPQHF,TGTGCCAGCAGCCAAGACAGGGCGGCGGAGCCCCAGCATTTT
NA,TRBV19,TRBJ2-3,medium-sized,CASSISGAGTDTQYF,TGTGCCAGTAGTATCAGTGGGGCCGGCACAGATACGCAGTATTTT
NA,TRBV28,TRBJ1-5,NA,CASREGVGPQHF,TGTGCCAGCAGAGAGGGGGTAGGGCCCCAGCATTTT
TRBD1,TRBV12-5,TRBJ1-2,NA,CASGPDRAFYGYTF,TGTGCTAGTGGCCCAGACAGGGCCTTTTATGGCTACACCTTC
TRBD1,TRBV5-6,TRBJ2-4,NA,CASMQGAAKNIQYF,TGTGCCAGCATGCAGGGGGCTGCCAAAAACATTCAGTACTTC
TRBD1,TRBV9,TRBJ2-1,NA,CASSVGPGTGSYNEQFF,TGTGCCAGCAGCGTAGGCCCCGGGACAGGTTCCTACAATGAGCAGTTCTTC
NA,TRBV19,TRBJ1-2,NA,CASRTRTELTNYGYTF,TGTGCCAGTAGGACCCGGACAGAGCTTACTAACTATGGCTACACCTTC
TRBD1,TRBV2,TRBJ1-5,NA,CASSKSTGVGNQPQHF,TGTGCCAGCTCCAAGTCTACAGGGGTAGGCAATCAGCCCCAGCATTTT
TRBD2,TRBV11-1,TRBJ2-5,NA,CASGTSGLETQYF,TGTGCCAGCGGGACTAGCGGGTTAGAGACCCAGTACTTC
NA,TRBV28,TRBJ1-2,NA,CASSFGQYGYTF,TGTGCCAGCAGTTTTGGGCAGTATGGCTACACCTTC
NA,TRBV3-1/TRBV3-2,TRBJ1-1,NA,CASSQGEGGEAFF,TGTGCCAGCAGCCAAGGGGAGGGCGGTGAAGCTTTCTTT
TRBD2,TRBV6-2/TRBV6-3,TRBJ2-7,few,CASSRLAGSYEQYF,TGTGCCAGCAGTCGACTAGCGGGGTCCTACGAGCAGTACTTC
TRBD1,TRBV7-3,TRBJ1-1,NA,CASSKTGAPRNTEAFF,TGTGCCAGCAGCAAAACAGGGGCCCCACGGAACACTGAAGCTTTCTTT
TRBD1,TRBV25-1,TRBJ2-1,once,CASSELERGRGEQFF,TGTGCCAGCAGTGAATTAGAGAGGGGGCGCGGGGAGCAGTTCTTC
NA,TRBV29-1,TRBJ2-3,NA,CSVVLLRGASTDTQYF,TGCAGCGTCGTACTACTCCGCGGGGCTAGCACAGATACGCAGTATTTT
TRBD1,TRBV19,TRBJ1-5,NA,CASSIKETGEGPQHF,TGTGCCAGTAGTATAAAGGAGACAGGGGAAGGGCCCCAGCATTTT
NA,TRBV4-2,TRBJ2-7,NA,CASSQENGGAREQYF,TGTGCCAGCAGCCAAGAGAATGGGGGGGCCCGCGAGCAGTACTTC
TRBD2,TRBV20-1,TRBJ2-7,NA,CSASRTSRLHEQYF,TGCAGTGCTAGTAGGACTAGCCGGCTCCACGAGCAGTACTTC
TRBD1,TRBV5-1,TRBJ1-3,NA,CASSTDRFSGNTIYF,TGCGCCAGCAGCACGGACAGGTTCTCTGGAAACACCATATATTTT
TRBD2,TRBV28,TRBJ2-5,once,CASSPRTGGTETQYF,TGTGCCAGCAGTCCCCGGACGGGGGGTACTGAGACCCAGTACTTC
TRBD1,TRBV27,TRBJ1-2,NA,CASGPPGQFNYGYTF,TGTGCCAGCGGACCTCCGGGACAGTTTAACTATGGCTACACCTTC
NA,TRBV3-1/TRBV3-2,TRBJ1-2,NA,CASSQGGPQKGYTF,TGTGCCAGCAGCCAAGGGGGCCCCCAGAAGGGCTACACCTTC
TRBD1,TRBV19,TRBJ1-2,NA,CASSKGQGARSNYGYTF,TGTGCCAGTAGTAAGGGGCAGGGGGCGCGTTCTAACTATGGCTACACCTTC
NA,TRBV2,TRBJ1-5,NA,CASSLEAGAKQPQHF,TGTGCCAGCAGTTTAGAGGCGGGGGCAAAACAGCCCCAGCATTTT
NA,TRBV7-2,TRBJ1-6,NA,CASSSRGNSPLHF,TGTGCCAGCAGCTCCCGCGGCAATTCACCCCTCCACTTT